This T cell receptor beta chain is from a study of blood T cell repertoires in COVID-19 (dated by TCRdb to 2018 to 2020). Some background on the complete study: Samples covering the acute and convalescent phases of COVID-19 were provided by collaborators in the United States, Italy and Spain. The material from the prospective study consisted of cDNA or gDNA derived from T cells, B-cell-depleted T cells, or PBMCs. Deeply sampled blood TCRbeta repertoires from subjects exposed to, actively infected with, or recovered from COVID-19 were included in the dataset. The repertoires were released in a freely available public database intended as a resource for research on the immune response to SARS-CoV-2. Samples came from the ongoing ImmuneRACE study (first 160 participants) plus 1,254 subjects from 6 global collaborators. Nearly every sample came with metadata listing a de-identified subject ID, COVID-19 status, age in years and sex. Where available, HLA class I and class II types were obtained from metadata supplied by the sample provider rather than from assay-based typing. Results and caveats for the whole study, not just this receptor: How much clinical and demographic metadata was included differed by source and by participant, and the metadata was provided uncurated.

The immunoSEQ Assay, a bias-controlled multiplex PCR, was used to amplify TCRbeta CDR3 regions from genomic DNA. The authors' analysis ran thus. Nucleated cell counts per sample were estimated from amplification of reference gene primers within the assay. To quantify the absolute abundance of each unique TCRbeta CDR3 rearrangement, sequence reads were collapsed and filtered. Productive Simpson clonality was computed per sample as the square root of Simpson's diversity index over productive rearrangements. The clones in this table, taken by TCRdb from immuneACCESS, are in-frame only. Not every clone is retained; where verified, under half of the shortfall comes from an unresolved V gene, and the cause of the rest is unknown. V and J calls and clone size are as listed in that table; D and trimming were resolved from the DNA. Counted in this sample were under 150,000 clones; around 78% of them appeared once. The top ten hold more than 10% of the sample.

With respect to this clone: Its antigen is unknown. No clone much larger than this one lies a single base away; base qualities are absent.

Each collaborating institution followed its own protocols to collect whole blood in K2EDTA tubes. Collaborator samples were shipped for TCRbeta analysis as frozen whole blood, isolated PBMCs, or DNA extracted from either sample type. The receptor was isolated from a human donor in a cohort sampled during active COVID-19. Sequencing input: peripheral blood.

The DNA sequence is TGTGCCAGCAGCGCCCGGACAGGGGGCTGTTACGAGCAGTACTTC. Its protein is CASSARTGGCYEQYF. The chain couples TRBV21-1 to TRBJ2-7; the table's D call of TRBD1 was not tested on the DNA. TRBV21-1 is reported as a pseudogene. The CDR3 holds 15 amino acids from the cysteine to the phenylalanine. Here the CDR3 DNA is all that survives: 45 bases in frame from base 1.